The entry below gives a single T cell receptor beta chain sequence along with its context. The source of the sample is a study of blood T cell repertoires in COVID-19. Overall study context: Some COVID-19 samples were acute and others convalescent; all came from the United States, Italy and Spain.

CDR3 length: 17 residues. In germline, CDR1 is MNHEY, CDR2 SMNVEV (reference sequence). V lost 6 bases, J lost 6 bases, and 21 bases lay in between. Source study methods: Amplification of reference gene primers provided the estimated nucleated cell counts. The data were produced by immunoSEQ multiplex PCR, yet TCRdb's version contains in-frame clones alone and is incomplete. V, J and clone size are taken as reported in that table, and D and trimming were inferred from the DNA itself. The table includes just under 65,000 clones, approximately 86% detected once. The sample comprised peripheral blood. This receptor was obtained from a man between 35 and 55 years old with acute or convalescent COVID-19. This sequence joins TRBV27 and TRBJ1-6; D might be TRBD1 (6 bases). CDR3 in DNA: TGTGCCAGCAGGACGGATAGGGGGGGCATTGCTAATTCACCCCTCCACTTT. Amino acid sequence: CASRTDRGGIANSPLHF.